The 15 T cell receptor beta chains in this list originate from one sample, sequenced in a study of cytomegalovirus exposure and HLA in healthy donors. The PCR used 60 Vbeta and 13 Jbeta primers. TCRdb's copy holds only in-frame clones and misses some; the assay was immunoSEQ multiplex PCR. Of over 200,000 clones in the sample, 65% to 75% are singletons; the top ten hold 1.8%. Specimen: PBMCs. These receptors came from a woman aged 25 to 39 in good health and CMV-seronegative.

This rearrangement joins TRBV27 to TRBJ2-1, with TRBD1 matching 8 bases. The CDR3 loop spans 13 amino acids. V trimming: 6 bases; J trimming: 8 bases; junction bases outside the gene matches: 6. The germline V gene has CDR1 MNHEY and CDR2 SMNVEV (reference sequence). This chain's CDR3 is CASSQGAMHEQFF. The CDR3 bases are TGTGCCAGCAGCCAGGGGGCCATGCATGAGCAGTTCTTC.

CDR3 DNA: TGTGCCAGCAGCCAGCCACTAGTGGGTCGTAGGGCAGATACGCAGTATTTT. Translated: CASSQPLVGRRADTQYF. The rearrangement links TRBV7-9 to TRBJ2-3; D might be TRBD2 (5 bases). The germline V gene encodes CDR1 SEHNR and CDR2 FQNEAQ (reference sequence). The CDR3 loop spans 17 amino acids. The ends were cut back, 5 bases at V and 4 bases at J, with 22 bases in the middle.

The J gene is TRBJ1-2, the V gene TRBV19; D unclear. Germline V lookup: CDR1 LNHDA, CDR2 SQIVND (reference sequence). The length of the CDR3 is 14 residues. Trimming stripped 3 bases from V and 4 bases from J, with 12 bases between. CDR3 residues: CASSIRRPPYGYTF. In nucleotides, the CDR3 is TGTGCCAGTAGTATTAGGAGGCCTCCCTATGGCTACACCTTC.

In this sample, this clone turned up a few times. The gene calls are TRBV6-1 and TRBJ1-5; weak D call: TRBD1 (5 bases). In germline, CDR1 is MNHNS, CDR2 SASEGT. The ends were cut back, 5 bases at V and 4 bases at J, with 15 bases in the middle. This CDR3 spans 15 amino acids. CDR3 nucleotides: TGTGCCAGCAGTCGCCTCAGGGACTTAAATCAGCCCCAGCATTTT. This sequence encodes CASSRLRDLNQPQHF.

V is TRBV5-8 and J is TRBJ2-1; D is possibly TRBD1 (5 bases). The CDR3 consists of 14 residues. The germline V and J ends were trimmed by 2 bases and 1 base, with 7 bases remaining between them. Germline assignment: CDR1 SGHTS and CDR2 YDEGEE. The CDR3 nucleotides are TGTGCCAGCAGCTTAACAGGATCCTACAATGAGCAGTTCTTC. This codes for CASSLTGSYNEQFF.

About this clone itself: Other DNA variants within this sample encode the same CDR3. The chain uses TRBV2 and TRBJ2-2, with a possible D match to TRBD2 (6 bases). Germline V CDR1 and CDR2: SNHLY, FYNNEI. The CDR3 length is 17 residues. The germline V and J ends were trimmed by 4 bases and 4 bases, with 19 bases remaining between them. Here the CDR3 reads CASSVLGLAETTGELFF. As DNA, the CDR3 is TGTGCCAGCAGTGTTCTGGGATTAGCGGAGACCACCGGGGAGCTGTTTTTT.

In its sample, this clone was seen a few times. The chain employs TRBV12-5 and TRBJ2-2; 8 positions agree with TRBD1. V lost 3 bases and J lost 6; bases outside the gene matches: 6. CDR3 size: 15 residues. Germline V gene data show CDR1 as LGHNT and CDR2 as FRNRAP. The CDR3 protein is CASGFRTGIAGELFF. The CDR3 DNA reads as TGTGCTAGTGGTTTCAGGACAGGGATCGCCGGGGAGCTGTTTTTT. Full variable domain (rest looked up from reference TRBV12-5 and TRBJ2-2): DARVTQTPRHKVTEMGQEVTMRCQPILGHNTVFWYRQTMMQGLELLAYFRNRAPLDDSGMPKDRFSAEMPDATLATLKIQPSEPRDSAVYFCASGFRTGIAGELFFGEGSRLTVL.

The chain has TRBV5-6 and TRBJ2-6, with TRBD1 matching over 10 bases. Germline CDR1 and CDR2: SGHDT and YYEEEE. The ends lost 0 bases at V and 4 bases at J; junction bases unmatched: 10. CDR3 length equals 19 residues. In DNA, the CDR3 is TGTGCCAGCAGCTTGGATCGGGACAGGGGCGAGACGGGGGCCAACGTCCTGACTTTC. Encoded protein: CASSLDRDRGETGANVLTF.

This chain connects TRBV14 to TRBJ1-2, with D perhaps TRBD1 (5 bases). This CDR3 region has 15 residues. Trimming took off 4 bases at V and 2 bases at J, with 14 bases between the two ends. Germline values: CDR1 SGHDN, CDR2 FVKESK. For the CDR3, the DNA is TGTGCCAGCAGCCCAGGGAAGATACGGAACTATGGCTACACCTTC. It encodes CASSPGKIRNYGYTF.

This rearrangement joins TRBV29-1 to TRBJ2-1, with 8 nucleotides matching TRBD2. Germline trimming cut 3 bases from V and 0 bases from J; bases unmatched to any gene: 13. This CDR3 has 18 amino acids. In germline, CDR1 is SQVTM, CDR2 ANQGSEA. The DNA of the CDR3 is TGCAGCGTTGACGCCCTAGGTAAAGCGGGGGCCTCCTACAATGAGCAGTTCTTC. The encoded protein is CSVDALGKAGASYNEQFF.

The V call is TRBV7-2, the J call TRBJ2-7, with D maybe TRBD2 (5 bases). The ends were cut back, 4 bases at V and 0 bases at J, with 16 bases in the middle. Germline V gives CDR1 SGHTA, CDR2 FQGNSA. This CDR3 comprises 16 residues. The CDR3 nucleotides are TGTGCCAGCAGCTATCGGTATGGACTTAGCTCCTACGAGCAGTACTTC. This translates into CASSYRYGLSSYEQYF.

The CDR3 DNA sequence: TGTGCCATCAGTGAGTCGACTAGCGGGAGGGCCCTAGGAGAGCAGTTCTTC. Its protein product is CAISESTSGRALGEQFF. The J gene is TRBJ2-1, the V gene TRBV10-3; 14 nucleotides line up with TRBD2. The CDR3 is 17 amino acids. V lost 0 bases to trimming and J lost 10 bases; unmatched junction nucleotides: 8. Germline CDR1 ENHRY, CDR2 SYGVKD.

The chain combines TRBV5-1 with TRBJ1-1; D might be TRBD1 (6 bases). V shed 3 bases and J shed 6 bases, with 18 bases lying between them. Germline V gene lookup returns CDR1 SGHRS and CDR2 YFSETQ. This CDR3 spans 15 amino acids. The CDR3 DNA sequence: TGCGCCAGCAGCTACCAACAGGGTTCTGGCGCTGAAGCTTTCTTT. It codes for CASSYQQGSGAEAFF. The variable domain in full, completed from reference TRBV5-1 and TRBJ1-1, reads KAGVTQTPRYLIKTRGQQVTLSCSPISGHRSVSWYQQTPGQGLQFLFEYFSETQRNKGNFPGRFSGRQFSNSRSEMNVSTLELGDSALYLCASSYQQGSGAEAFFGQGTRLTVV.

This clone was recorded a few times. The chain has TRBV19 and TRBJ1-1; D unresolved. Trimming removed 7 bases from V and 4 bases from J, with 13 bases in between. The CDR3 sequence is 13 residues long. CDR1 and CDR2 (germline): LNHDA, SQIVND (reference sequence). For the CDR3, the DNA is TGTGCCAGTAACCCTCCATCGGGCACTGAAGCTTTCTTT. It specifies CASNPPSGTEAFF.

The rearrangement links TRBV30 to TRBJ1-1, with D tentatively TRBD1 (6 bases). This CDR3 spans 12 amino acids. The germline V and J ends were trimmed by 2 bases and 6 bases, with 10 bases remaining between them. Per the germline V gene, CDR1 is GTSNPN and CDR2 is SVGIG (reference sequence). The CDR3 DNA reads as TGTGCCTGGAGTAGGGGGGGGCCTGAAGCTTTCTTT. Protein product: CAWSRGGPEAFF.